The source of this T cell receptor (beta chain) is a study of T cells expressing NK-cell markers. Study overall: Each TCR beta repertoire originated in sorted T cells that were CD3+CD56+NKG2C+, CD3+CD56+NKG2C- or CD3+CD56-NKG2C+. Among eight sequenced donors, seven carried HCMV seropositivity while one was seronegative.

General observations from the study: NKG2C+ dominant clonotypes from 6 or 7 donors made up about 1.0-7.5% of CD8+ T cells.

In regard to this clonotype: Its target is not known.

Researchers built TCR beta cDNA using 5'RACE template switching with UMIs. TCRdb reprocessed the 5' RACE reads, with one entry per CDR3 protein and no DNA. Here the sample table reports under 600,000 distinct CDR3 sequences. The CDR3 runs to 13 residues. Germline-derived CDR1 and CDR2 are ENHRY and SYGVKD. The chain couples TRBV10-3 to TRBJ2-2; TCRdb's assignment of TRBD1 cannot be checked, as there is no DNA. The sequencing input was blood T cells: a sorted CD56 or NKG2C T cell subset, CD4+ or CD8+ T cells, or bulk PBMC T cells (not recorded which). This sequence was found in a woman aged 50 to 60 in good health. This CDR3 is CAIGGARTGELFF.